This T cell receptor (beta chain) emerged from a study of T-cell reconstitution after alpha-beta-depleted transplantation in children. Unique molecular identifiers featured in how the TCRbeta library was prepared. TCRdb fed the PCR reads into MiXCR, producing one record per CDR3 protein. The sample holds around 300,000 distinct CDR3 sequences; over 20% are singletons and the top ten take approximately 11%. Trimming pared 2 bases from V and 1 base from J, leaving 8 bases between. CDR1 is KGHSH, CDR2 LQKENI, per germline. This CDR3 is built from 15 residues. The TCR sequence derives from a male patient between 5 and 17 years old who had a stem cell transplant for acute lymphoblastic leukemia, so the T cells may come from the graft donor. The sample consisted of PBMCs, mostly from graft donor cells, taken 180 days after TCRalphabeta/CD19-depleted stem cell transplant. The rearrangement links TRBV18 to TRBJ2-2, with D unresolved. CDR3 sequence (DNA): TGTGCCAGCTCACCATGGACCCAGAACACCGGGGAGCTGTTTTTT. This sequence encodes CASSPWTQNTGELFF.